The 27 T cell receptor beta chains below were found in one sample sequenced in a study of blood T cell repertoires in COVID-19. Clones were sequenced by immunoSEQ multiplex PCR, and TCRdb holds only the in-frame ones, with some missing. This table holds about 160,000 clones, approximately 82% found once. The specimen sequenced was peripheral blood. The receptors derive from a woman in her thirties or forties with COVID-19, enrolled during active disease.

This clone was recorded once. The chain links TRBV5-1 to TRBJ2-4; D unclear. The CDR3 spans 12 residues. CDR1 is SGHRS, CDR2 YFSETQ, per germline. V lost 0 bases and J lost 6, with 4 bases in between. The CDR3 sequence is CASSLAGNIQYF. The CDR3 DNA sequence: TGCGCCAGCAGCTTGGCCGGAAACATTCAGTACTTC.

CDR3 region: CASSVGGGVWDTQYF. The DNA for the CDR3 is TGTGCCAGCAGCGTAGGCGGGGGGGTCTGGGATACGCAGTATTTT. V and J are TRBV9 and TRBJ2-3; TRBD2 aligns across 9 bases. CDR3 length equals 15 residues. CDR1 and CDR2 from the germline V gene are SGDLS and YYNGEE. Unmatched junction bases numbered 5, after V lost 0 bases and J lost 6 bases.

The chain carries TRBV28 and TRBJ2-7, with D uncertain. The CDR3 totals 15 residues. Trimming removed 2 bases at V and 0 bases at J, with 11 bases between. Germline V CDR1 and CDR2: MDHEN, SYDVKM. The CDR3 reads CASSLPGLLSYEQYF. CDR3 sequence (DNA): TGTGCCAGCAGTTTACCTGGCTTGCTCTCCTACGAGCAGTACTTC.

This clone occurred once. The chain recombines TRBV4-1 with TRBJ1-4; a possible D gene is TRBD1 (5 bases). Germline lookup yields CDR1 MGHRA and CDR2 YSYEKL. The CDR3 extends over 15 amino acids. The V end lost 0 bases, the J end lost 8 bases, and 13 bases lay between the germline ends. The CDR3 bases are TGCGCCAGCAGCCAAGATCCCAGGGTCCCCGAAAAACTGTTTTTT. This sequence encodes CASSQDPRVPEKLFF.

This chain connects TRBV7-9 to TRBJ1-1; no clear D gene. CDR1 is SEHNR, CDR2 FQNEAQ, per germline (reference sequence). The CDR3 is made up of 11 amino acids. Trimming shortened V by 5 bases and J by 5 bases, and 6 bases separated the two germline ends. The CDR3 here is CASSPRTEAFF. The CDR3 region has the DNA TGTGCCAGCAGCCCTAGGACTGAAGCTTTCTTT.

The gene calls are TRBV7-3 and TRBJ2-1, with D maybe TRBD1 (6 bases). The V gene lost 3 bases and the J gene lost 1 base, with 7 bases spanning the gap. Germline lookup yields CDR1 SGHTA and CDR2 FQGTGA. The CDR3 has 14 amino acids. CDR3 nucleotide sequence: TGTGCCAGCAGCTTGGGGGCTTCCTACAATGAGCAGTTCTTC. Its translation is CASSLGASYNEQFF. Combining the CDR3 with reference TRBV7-3 and TRBJ2-1 gives the whole variable domain GAGVSQTPSNKVTEKGKYVELRCDPISGHTALYWYRQSLGQGPEFLIYFQGTGAADDSGLPNDRFFAVRPEGSVSTLKIQRTERGDSAVYLCASSLGASYNEQFFGPGTRLTVL.

The count of this clone is one. In DNA, the CDR3 is TGTGCCAGCACTAGCGGGAGCGGTTACGAGCAGTACTTC. It codes for CASTSGSGYEQYF. The chain has TRBV27 and TRBJ2-7; 10 bases match TRBD2. The CDR3 contains 13 residues. Germline V gives CDR1 MNHEY, CDR2 SMNVEV (reference sequence). The V gene end was trimmed by 7 bases and the J gene end by 4 bases; junction bases not matched to a gene: 4.

V usage is TRBV20-1 and J usage is TRBJ2-2; TRBD1 agrees at 7 bases. Germline V lookup: CDR1 DFQATT, CDR2 SNEGSKA (reference sequence). CDR3 length: 15 amino acids. J was trimmed by 5 bases and V by 5 bases; bases with no gene match: 11. In DNA form, the CDR3 reads TGCAGTGCTCGTGTCTGGGACAGATTAACCGGGGAGCTGTTTTTT. It yields the protein CSARVWDRLTGELFF.

The CDR3 DNA is TGTGCCAGCAGTTTAAGGACAGGGGGGGAGACCCAGTACTTC. Encoded protein: CASSLRTGGETQYF. V usage is TRBV28 and J usage is TRBJ2-5, with TRBD1 identical over 10 bases. The CDR3 is made up of 14 amino acids. Germline V gene data show CDR1 as MDHEN and CDR2 as SYDVKM. V was clipped by 2 bases and J by 5 bases; unmatched bases: 2.

The genes are TRBV10-2 and TRBJ2-7, with a weak D call TRBD1 (6 bases). V was shortened by 2 bases and J by 7 bases, with 12 bases between the two germline ends. CDR3 size: 13 residues. The V gene's germline CDR1 is WSHSY and CDR2 SAAADI. CDR3 DNA sequence: TGCGCCAGCAGTGAGCCGTGGACAGTGGAGCAGTACGTC. As protein: CASSEPWTVEQYV.

In its sample, this clone was seen a few times. V is TRBV5-1 and J is TRBJ1-3; TRBD1 might be the D (5 bases). The length of the CDR3 is 16 residues. Germline V CDR1 and CDR2: SGHRS, YFSETQ. Trimming took 5 bases from V and 3 from J, leaving 18 bases between them. The CDR3, as DNA: TGCGCCAGCAGGTCATCCGGGGGAACGGGTGGAAACACCATATATTTT. Amino acid sequence: CASRSSGGTGGNTIYF.

This clone showed up just once. V usage is TRBV4-1 and J usage is TRBJ1-1, with TRBD1 as a possible D gene (6 bases). CDR3 size: 15 residues. Trimming shortened V by 0 bases and J by 5 bases, and 13 bases separated the two germline ends. Germline CDR1 MGHRA, CDR2 YSYEKL. CDR3 sequence: CASSQETGGGTEAFF. The CDR3 DNA is TGCGCCAGCAGCCAAGAGACGGGAGGGGGAACTGAAGCTTTCTTT.

The chain employs TRBV28 and TRBJ2-1; 8 positions agree with TRBD2. The V gene end was trimmed by 10 bases and the J gene end by 4 bases; junction bases not matched to a gene: 15. This CDR3 contains 16 residues. Looked up from germline, CDR1 is MDHEN and CDR2 is SYDVKM. CDR3: CANRREGREGYNEQFF. In nucleotides, the CDR3 is TGTGCCAACCGCCGGGAGGGCCGGGAGGGGTACAATGAGCAGTTCTTC.

The rearrangement uses TRBV4-1 and TRBJ2-5; D is possibly TRBD2 (6 bases). The CDR3 runs to 15 residues. Germline V gene sequence: CDR1 MGHRA, CDR2 YSYEKL. V was shortened by 2 bases and J by 4 bases, with 14 bases between the two germline ends. The CDR3 here is CASSQPGLVGETQYF. CDR3 nucleotide sequence: TGCGCCAGCAGCCAACCGGGACTTGTGGGAGAGACCCAGTACTTC.

The V and J genes are TRBV28 and TRBJ2-7; TRBD1 aligns across 10 bases. The CDR3 runs to 17 residues. V gave up 4 bases and J gave up 6 bases; unmatched junction bases: 15. The germline V gene has CDR1 MDHEN and CDR2 SYDVKM. This chain's CDR3 is CASSSVMTGTGESEQYF. For the CDR3, the DNA is TGTGCCAGCAGTTCAGTTATGACCGGGACAGGGGAGTCCGAGCAGTACTTC.

The chain has TRBV25-1 and TRBJ1-5; TRBD1 agrees at 8 bases. Germline V gene lookup returns CDR1 MGHDK and CDR2 SYGVNS. Trimming at V came to 6 bases and at J to 5 bases, leaving 3 bases not matched to a gene. This CDR3 contains 13 residues. DNA of the CDR3: TGTGCCAGCAGCCAGGGACAGGATCAGCCCCAGCATTTT. It is translated as CASSQGQDQPQHF.

The chain is built from TRBV2 and TRBJ2-7; 8 nucleotides match TRBD2. The germline CDR1 and CDR2 sequences are SNHLY and FYNNEI. Unmatched junction bases numbered 6, after V lost 4 bases and J lost 1 base. The CDR3 has 15 residues. CDR3 residues: CASSVPSGSSYEQYF. For the CDR3, the DNA is TGTGCCAGCAGTGTCCCCAGCGGGAGTTCCTACGAGCAGTACTTC.

The chain is built from TRBV5-4 and TRBJ2-7; no definite D call. Trimming removed 3 bases from V and 6 bases from J, with 10 bases in between. Germline V gene data show CDR1 as SGHNT and CDR2 as YYREEE (reference sequence). The length of the CDR3 is 12 residues. The CDR3 here is CASSSQTSEQYF. CDR3 coding DNA: TGTGCCAGCAGCTCCCAGACTTCCGAGCAGTACTTC.

This chain connects TRBV25-1 to TRBJ2-1; D is unclear. Trimming took 7 bases from V and 4 from J, leaving 8 bases between them. This CDR3 spans 12 amino acids. CDR1 MGHDK and CDR2 SYGVNS come from the germline V gene. CDR3: CASIATYNEQFF. CDR3 coding DNA: TGTGCCAGCATCGCAACATACAATGAGCAGTTCTTC.

The V call is TRBV6-5, the J call TRBJ2-7; TRBD1 is a possible D gene (5 bases). The CDR3 sequence is 14 residues long. The V end was cut by 10 bases, the J end by 6 bases, with 22 bases between. CDR1 is MNHEY, CDR2 SVGAGI, per germline. Here the CDR3 reads CATSPTGSRGEQYV. Here the CDR3 DNA reads TGTGCCACCTCCCCTACAGGATCCCGAGGCGAGCAGTACGTC.

This chain links TRBV25-1 with TRBJ2-5; 9 bases map to TRBD1. The germline V gene has CDR1 MGHDK and CDR2 SYGVNS. J gave up 5 bases and V 6 bases, and 13 bases lay outside the gene matches. The CDR3 is made up of 16 amino acids. The CDR3 is CASSLSGTGIAETQYF. In nucleotides, the CDR3 is TGTGCCAGCAGCTTGTCCGGGACAGGGATCGCGGAGACCCAGTACTTC.

The chain uses TRBV3-1 (or the pseudogene TRBV3-2) and TRBJ1-1, with TRBD1 matching 7 bases. V lost 5 bases to trimming and J lost 0 bases; unmatched junction nucleotides: 6. CDR1 is LGHDT and CDR2 is YNNKEL in the germline V gene (reference sequence). The CDR3 runs 15 residues. The CDR3 region has the DNA TGTGCCAGCAGCAGAAATGACAGGGTGAACACTGAAGCTTTCTTT. It is translated as CASSRNDRVNTEAFF.

This rearrangement joins TRBV5-1 to TRBJ2-7; 7 bases agree with TRBD1. The length of the CDR3 is 13 residues. V lost 5 bases, J lost 5 bases, and 7 bases stayed unmatched. The germline CDR1 and CDR2 sequences are SGHRS and YFSETQ. The CDR3: CASRETGIDEQYF. DNA of the CDR3: TGCGCCAGCAGGGAGACAGGGATCGACGAGCAGTACTTC.

The V and J genes are TRBV7-9 and TRBJ2-5; 10 nucleotides match TRBD2. CDR1 SEHNR and CDR2 FQNEAQ come from the germline V gene (reference sequence). This CDR3 comprises 17 residues. V trimming: 4 bases; J trimming: 2 bases; junction bases outside the gene matches: 10. Here the CDR3 DNA reads TGTGCCAGCAGCTCGGGGGCTAGCGGGAGTGGGCAAGAGACCCAGTACTTC. It translates to CASSSGASGSGQETQYF.

The chain recombines TRBV2 with TRBJ1-2; D not certain. The CDR3 has 13 residues. The ends were cut back, 5 bases at V and 8 bases at J, with 15 bases in the middle. CDR1 is SNHLY, CDR2 FYNNEI, per germline. The CDR3 sequence is CASSTDSVGGYTF. The CDR3 DNA follows: TGTGCCAGCAGTACTGACTCGGTCGGCGGCTACACCTTC.

This clone was seen more than once but under ten times. The CDR3 protein is CASSLVSGRMKTQYF. As DNA, the CDR3 is TGTGCCAGCAGCTTAGTTAGCGGGAGAATGAAGACCCAGTACTTC. This chain connects TRBV7-8 to TRBJ2-5; 9 bases line up with TRBD2. The CDR3 has 15 amino acids. Trimming took 1 base from V and 6 from J; bases not matched to a gene: 6. Germline V lookup: CDR1 SGHVS, CDR2 FQNEAQ.

V gene TRBV24-1 combines with J gene TRBJ2-1, with 7 bases matching TRBD2. The V gene's germline CDR1 is KGHDR and CDR2 SFDVKD. This CDR3 is 15 amino acids long. The J segment lost 8 bases and the V segment lost 5 bases, leaving 11 bases of the junction unmatched. CDR3 region: CATSGGGPATDEQFF. Written as DNA, the CDR3 is TGTGCCACCAGTGGGGGGGGACCCGCCACGGATGAGCAGTTCTTC.